The next 23 T cell receptor beta chains were all read from a single sample in a study of T-cell memory formation after mild COVID-19. TCRdb re-analysed the 5' RACE reads in MiXCR, keeping a single row per CDR3 protein. The sample records hundreds of thousands of distinct CDR3 sequences, over 15% being singletons. Sample: PBMCs or a T cell subset sorted from them (not recorded which). Receptors were obtained from a man between 18 and 35 years old who had mild COVID-19 (a few samples of this study predate the infection). Cell type and time point are not known.

This clonotype was picked up a small number of times. V gene TRBV7-6 combines with J gene TRBJ1-5; TRBD1 might be the D (6 bases). Trimming took 5 bases from V and 5 from J, leaving 10 bases between them. The germline gives CDR1 SGHVS, CDR2 FNYEAQ. The CDR3 totals 13 residues. CDR3 in amino acids: CASSPGQYQPQHF. The CDR3 DNA reads TGTGCCAGCAGCCCAGGACAGTATCAGCCCCAGCATTTT.

The rearrangement uses TRBV21-1 and TRBJ2-5; the DNA was not used to check the table's D call, TRBD2. TRBV21-1 is shown as a pseudogene. This CDR3 spans 16 amino acids. The CDR3 loop reads CASSTFGTIQKGTQYF. The CDR3 bases are TGTGCCAGCAGCACCTTCGGGACTATCCAAAAGGGGACCCAGTACTTC.

There are a few counts of this clonotype. The chain is built from TRBV4-3 and TRBJ2-2; D is unresolved. Germline V gives CDR1 LGHNA, CDR2 YSLEER. CDR3 length equals 14 residues. V shed 0 bases and J shed 4 bases, with 6 bases lying between them. The CDR3 here is CASSQDSLTGELFF. In nucleotides, the CDR3 is TGCGCCAGCAGCCAAGATTCGCTCACCGGGGAGCTGTTTTTT.

The sample holds a few counts of this clonotype. V gene TRBV7-8 combines with J gene TRBJ2-5, with 9 bases that match TRBD1. The germline CDR1 and CDR2 sequences are SGHVS and FQNEAQ. This CDR3 contains 16 residues. V lost 1 base, J lost 5 bases, and 8 bases stayed unmatched. The CDR3 nucleotides are TGTGCCAGCAGCTTAGTACAGGGGGCATTTGTGGAGACCCAGTACTTC. Encoded protein: CASSLVQGAFVETQYF.

V is TRBV7-2 and J is TRBJ2-5; D might be TRBD2 (6 bases). Trimming took off 5 bases at V and 5 bases at J, with 15 bases between the two ends. There are 14 residues in the CDR3. The V gene's germline CDR1 is SGHTA and CDR2 FQGNSA. The CDR3 DNA reads TGTGCCAGCAGCGCGGGATATCGGAGGGAGACCCAGTACTTC. This sequence encodes CASSAGYRRETQYF.

This clonotype was detected only a few times. CDR3 nucleotides: TGTGCCAGCACGGGACAGACGAACACTGAAGCTTTCTTT. Translation gives CASTGQTNTEAFF. The V gene is TRBV12-3 or TRBV12-4, the J gene TRBJ1-1, with TRBD1 identical over 7 bases. The CDR3 runs 13 residues. After removal of 7 bases from V and 1 base from J, the junction contained 3 bases not matched to a gene.

Worth noting for this clonotype: Being one base from a much bigger clone, this may be a read error. The chain recombines TRBV29-1 with TRBJ2-6; no firm D call. This CDR3 has 14 residues. Germline V CDR1 and CDR2: SQVTM, ANQGSEA. Deletions cut 0 bases from V and 0 bases from J, with 3 bases between. The DNA of the CDR3 is TGCAGCGTTGAAGATCTCTCTGGGGCCAACGTCCTGACTTTC. It codes for CSVEDLSGANVLTF.

This clonotype was found a few times. The chain employs TRBV7-9 and TRBJ1-1; D unresolved. V shed 5 bases and J shed 10 bases, with 11 bases lying between them. Germline-derived CDR1 and CDR2 are SEHNR and FQNEAQ (reference sequence). This CDR3 comprises 11 residues. CDR3 amino acids: CASSERVGAFF. As DNA, the CDR3 is TGTGCCAGCAGCGAGAGGGTGGGAGCTTTCTTT.

This clonotype was seen repeatedly, ten times or more. The chain couples TRBV4-3 to TRBJ2-7; D may be TRBD1 (5 bases). Trimming removed 1 base at V and 6 bases at J, with 16 bases between. This CDR3 has 15 amino acids. CDR1 is LGHNA, CDR2 YSLEER, per germline. The CDR3 region has the DNA TGCGCCAGCAGCCAAGTGGGTGGGGCCTTACGCGAGCAGTACTTC. Translation gives CASSQVGGALREQYF.

The table lists this clonotype with a few counts. This chain links TRBV7-2 with TRBJ1-1, with TRBD1 identical over 8 bases. This CDR3 has 16 amino acids. Germline assignment: CDR1 SGHTA and CDR2 FQGNSA. Germline trimming cut 5 bases from V and 0 bases from J; bases unmatched to any gene: 8. CDR3 residues: CASSPRTGLMNTEAFF. The CDR3 nucleotides are TGTGCCAGCAGCCCAAGGACAGGGTTGATGAACACTGAAGCTTTCTTT.

Many counts were recorded for this clonotype. The chain carries TRBV7-6 and TRBJ2-2; TRBD2 agrees at 7 bases. V lost 0 bases and J lost 5; bases outside the gene matches: 3. Germline lookup yields CDR1 SGHVS and CDR2 FNYEAQ. This CDR3 is 15 amino acids long. The CDR3 loop is CASSLAGRDTGELFF. The DNA for the CDR3 is TGTGCCAGCAGCTTAGCAGGGAGGGATACCGGGGAGCTGTTTTTT. Full variable domain (outside the CDR3, taken from reference TRBV7-6 and TRBJ2-2): GAGVSQSPRYKVTKRGQDVALRCDPISGHVSLYWYRQALGQGPEFLTYFNYEAQQDKSGLPNDRFSAERPEGSISTLTIQRTEQRDSAMYRCASSLAGRDTGELFFGEGSRLTVL.

This clonotype was counted at least ten times. The chain recombines TRBV20-1 with TRBJ2-1; D might be TRBD2 (6 bases). CDR1 is DFQATT and CDR2 is SNEGSKA in the germline V gene (reference sequence). With 1 base removed from V and 10 bases from J, the gap between germline ends came to 20 bases. The length of the CDR3 is 15 residues. CDR3 DNA sequence: TGCAGTGCTAGAGCCCGGGAGACCTCTACGACCGAGCAGTTCTTC. Its protein product is CSARARETSTTEQFF.

This chain uses TRBV4-1 with TRBJ1-1; 7 bases agree with TRBD1. Germline CDR1 MGHRA, CDR2 YSYEKL. The CDR3 contains 15 residues. The V and J ends lost 1 base and 4 bases, in that order; junction bases with no gene match: 6. The CDR3 nucleotides read TGCGCCAGCAGCCAAGGAGGGACAGCAGGCACTGAAGCTTTCTTT. It codes for CASSQGGTAGTEAFF.

This clonotype was counted between two and nine times. The chain joins TRBV7-2 to TRBJ2-7, with unresolved D. The V gene's germline CDR1 is SGHTA and CDR2 FQGNSA. CDR3 length equals 14 residues. Trimming cost V 2 bases and J 3 bases, with 11 bases left between them. DNA for the CDR3: TGTGCCAGCAGCTTATTGGGTACAGTCTACGAGCAGTACTTC. This sequence encodes CASSLLGTVYEQYF.

This CDR3 reads CSVEGWDGYTF. DNA for the CDR3: TGCAGCGTCGAGGGGTGGGATGGCTACACCTTC. The chain uses TRBV29-1 and TRBJ1-2; a weak D match, TRBD1 (5 bases). Deletions cut 6 bases from V and 6 bases from J, with 11 bases between. This CDR3 is built from 11 residues. Per the germline V gene, CDR1 is SQVTM and CDR2 is ANQGSEA.

This chain joins TRBV4-3 and TRBJ2-3; no reliable D call. Germline CDR1 reads LGHNA; CDR2 reads YSLEER. Trimming shortened V by 0 bases and J by 0 bases, and 4 bases separated the two germline ends. This CDR3 spans 14 amino acids. CDR3 coding DNA: TGCGCCAGCAGCCAAGAGGTTAGCACAGATACGCAGTATTTT. Its protein is CASSQEVSTDTQYF.

The table lists this clonotype with a few counts. The chain joins TRBV5-1 to TRBJ2-1; 9 bases match TRBD1. The CDR3 runs to 14 residues. V was pared by 0 bases and J by 10 bases, with 5 bases of the junction left unmatched. Germline CDR1 SGHRS, CDR2 YFSETQ. The CDR3 DNA sequence: TGCGCCAGCAGCTTGGAGGGACAGGGAAACGAGCAGTTCTTC. This translates into CASSLEGQGNEQFF.

This clonotype was observed a few times. The chain joins TRBV7-2 to TRBJ2-2, with D hard to call. Germline CDR1 is SGHTA and CDR2 is FQGNSA. Trimming pared 1 base from V and 4 bases from J, leaving 10 bases between. The CDR3 sequence is 15 residues long. The CDR3 here is CASSLGPISTGELFF. CDR3 bases: TGTGCCAGCAGCTTAGGACCCATAAGCACCGGGGAGCTGTTTTTT.

This clonotype has more than one count but fewer than ten. The chain recombines TRBV20-1 with TRBJ2-3, with 7 bases aligning to TRBD1. The CDR3 consists of 16 residues. Germline assignment: CDR1 DFQATT and CDR2 SNEGSKA (reference sequence). V shed 6 bases and J 0 bases; nucleotides not matched to a gene: 12. CDR3 nucleotides: TGCAGTGCCCGGGACAGTCCCCATCTTAGCACAGATACGCAGTATTTT. It yields the protein CSARDSPHLSTDTQYF.

The J gene is TRBJ2-6, the V gene TRBV11-2, with 8 nucleotides matching TRBD1. Trimming cost V 3 bases and J 4 bases; bases outside gene matches: 8. Germline V CDR1 and CDR2: SGHAT, FQNNGV. CDR3 length: 17 amino acids. CDR3 sequence reads: CASSFHPTGAGANVLTF. CDR3 DNA: TGTGCCAGCAGCTTCCACCCGACAGGGGCCGGGGCCAACGTCCTGACTTTC. Variable domain in full (rest from reference TRBV11-2 and TRBJ2-6): EAGVAQSPRYKIIEKRQSVAFWCNPISGHATLYWYQQILGQGPKLLIQFQNNGVVDDSQLPKDRFSAERLKGVDSTLKIQPAKLEDSAVYLCASSFHPTGAGANVLTFGAGSRLTVL.

This clonotype was recorded a few times. The J gene is TRBJ1-2, the V gene TRBV5-1, with 10 positions matching TRBD1. This CDR3 has 15 residues. V shed 2 bases and J 7 bases; nucleotides not matched to a gene: 8. Germline CDR1 reads SGHRS; CDR2 reads YFSETQ. CDR3 sequence reads: CASSLQDRGVGGYTF. CDR3 sequence (DNA): TGCGCCAGCAGCTTACAGGACAGGGGGGTCGGTGGCTACACCTTC. Complete variable domain (other parts from reference TRBV5-1 and TRBJ1-2): KAGVTQTPRYLIKTRGQQVTLSCSPISGHRSVSWYQQTPGQGLQFLFEYFSETQRNKGNFPGRFSGRQFSNSRSEMNVSTLELGDSALYLCASSLQDRGVGGYTFGSGTRLTVV.

This clonotype has ten or more counts. This sequence joins TRBV9 and TRBJ2-2, with D tentatively TRBD2 (5 bases). The CDR3 runs 13 residues. Germline CDR1 SGDLS, CDR2 YYNGEE. The V end was cut by 3 bases, the J end by 5 bases, with 8 bases between. The DNA of the CDR3 is TGTGCCAGCAGCGCACCGGGGACCGGGGAGCTGTTTTTT. Translation gives CASSAPGTGELFF. The variable domain in full, completed from reference TRBV9 and TRBJ2-2, reads DSGVTQTPKHLITATGQRVTLRCSPRSGDLSVYWYQQSLDQGLQFLIQYYNGEERAKGNILERFSAQQFPDLHSELNLSSLELGDSALYFCASSAPGTGELFFGEGSRLTVL.

This clonotype turned up a few times. A junction end diverges from the germline sequence, so it may reflect a read error. The rearrangement joins TRBV28 to TRBJ1-5; weak D call: TRBD1 (5 bases). Germline lookup yields CDR1 MDHEN and CDR2 SYDVKM. The CDR3 spans 12 residues. The DNA of the CDR3 is TGTGCCAGCAGTTTGGGGGTCGGTCCAAAAGATTTT. Translated, it gives CASSLGVGPKDF.